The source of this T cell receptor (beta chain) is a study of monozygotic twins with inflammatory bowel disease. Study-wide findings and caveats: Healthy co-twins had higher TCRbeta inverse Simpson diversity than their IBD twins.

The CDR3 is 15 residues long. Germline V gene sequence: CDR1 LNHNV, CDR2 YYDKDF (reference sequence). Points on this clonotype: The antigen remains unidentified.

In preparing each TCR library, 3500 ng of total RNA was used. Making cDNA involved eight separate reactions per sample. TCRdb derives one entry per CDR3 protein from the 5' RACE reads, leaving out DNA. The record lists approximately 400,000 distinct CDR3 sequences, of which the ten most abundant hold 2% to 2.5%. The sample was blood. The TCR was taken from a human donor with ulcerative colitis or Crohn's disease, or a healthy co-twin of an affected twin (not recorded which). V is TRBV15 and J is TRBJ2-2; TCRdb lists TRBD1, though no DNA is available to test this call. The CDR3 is CATSREPGDTGELFF.